This T cell receptor beta chain was observed in a study of blood T cell repertoires in COVID-19. About the study: Acute and convalescent COVID-19 samples came from the United States, Italy and Spain. The analysed material was cDNA or gDNA that came from T cells, B-cell-depleted T cells, or PBMCs.

Original handling: For nucleated cells, counts were estimated from reference gene primer amplification. Clones were sequenced by immunoSEQ multiplex PCR, and TCRdb holds only the in-frame ones, with some missing. V and J calls and clone size are those listed in that table; D and trimming were worked out from the DNA. This sample has 290,000 or so clones, with 65% to 90% found just once. V lost 5 bases to trimming and J lost 7 bases; unmatched junction nucleotides: 4. This CDR3 region has 12 residues. Per the germline V gene, CDR1 is SGHVS and CDR2 is FQNEAQ. This chain uses TRBV7-8 with TRBJ1-2; TRBD1 matches 7 bases. The specimen sequenced was peripheral blood. This sequence originates from a man in his forties or fifties with active or convalescent COVID-19. CDR3 sequence: CASSPPGGGYTF. Here the CDR3 DNA reads TGTGCCAGCAGCCCCCCAGGGGGTGGCTACACCTTC.